Included here is one T cell receptor (beta chain) sequence, with context. Its antigen is as yet unknown. The data originate from a study of T cells in localized non-small cell lung cancer. General observations from the study: Adjacent lung was found to contain a median approximately 52 of the top 100 tumor clones.

This CDR3 region has 13 residues. CDR1 is SGHAT, CDR2 FQNNGV, per germline. V was clipped by 5 bases and J by 8 bases; unmatched bases: 5. The method was immunoSEQ multiplex PCR; TCRdb's version includes in-frame clones alone and lacks a portion of them. Of approximately 45,000 clones listed, about 86% are singletons. The rearrangement uses TRBV11-2 and TRBJ1-4; TRBD1 agrees at 7 bases. The sequencing used peripheral blood mononuclear cells, collected before any cancer treatment. The source of this sequence is a man aged 35 to 69 with stage III lung adenocarcinoma. CDR3 amino acids: CASSPRGEEKLFF. The CDR3 DNA follows: TGTGCCAGCAGCCCCAGGGGGGAAGAAAAACTGTTTTTT. Based on the CDR3 plus reference TRBV11-2 and TRBJ1-4, the full variable domain is EAGVAQSPRYKIIEKRQSVAFWCNPISGHATLYWYQQILGQGPKLLIQFQNNGVVDDSQLPKDRFSAERLKGVDSTLKIQPAKLEDSAVYLCASSPRGEEKLFFGSGTQLSVL.